The T cell receptor beta chain under discussion was sequenced for a study of T cells after yellow fever vaccination. This clonotype was picked up a small number of times. The antigen remains unidentified. UMIs were added to TCR cDNA along with a universal primer site when it was made by 5'RACE template switching. TCRdb reprocessed the 5' RACE reads with MiXCR, giving one entry per CDR3 protein. The sample shows nearly 550,000 distinct CDR3 sequences, 15% to 20% of them seen only once. The study, taken as a whole, reports: Booster sampling recovered most clones from primary vaccination (around 97% CD4, 88% CD8).

CDR3 size: 14 residues. V dropped 4 bases and J dropped 5 bases, with 17 bases sitting between them. In germline, CDR1 is DFQATT, CDR2 SNEGSKA (reference sequence). The chain carries TRBV20-1 and TRBJ1-2; possible D gene TRBD1, 5 bases. The receptor comes from a man under 40 who received the YFV17D yellow fever vaccine. The material was PBMCs, obtained 15 days after the yellow fever booster vaccination. The CDR3: CSATIWDGLYGYTF. CDR3 DNA sequence: TGCAGTGCTACGATATGGGACGGGTTATATGGCTACACCTTC.